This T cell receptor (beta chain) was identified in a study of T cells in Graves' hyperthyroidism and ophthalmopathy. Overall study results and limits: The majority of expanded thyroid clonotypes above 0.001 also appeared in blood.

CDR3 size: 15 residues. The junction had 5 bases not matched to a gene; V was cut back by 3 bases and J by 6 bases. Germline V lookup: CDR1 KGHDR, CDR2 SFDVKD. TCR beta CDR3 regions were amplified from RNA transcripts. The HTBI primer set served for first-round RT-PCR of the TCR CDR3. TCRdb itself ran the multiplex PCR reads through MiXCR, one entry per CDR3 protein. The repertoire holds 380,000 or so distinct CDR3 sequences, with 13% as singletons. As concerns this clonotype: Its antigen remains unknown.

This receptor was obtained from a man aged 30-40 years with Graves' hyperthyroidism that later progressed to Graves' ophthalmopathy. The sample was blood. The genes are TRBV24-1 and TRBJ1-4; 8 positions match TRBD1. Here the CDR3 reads CATSDRQGKDEKLFF. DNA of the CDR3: TGTGCCACCAGTGATCGACAGGGGAAGGATGAAAAACTGTTTTTT.